Shown below are 20 T cell receptor beta chains from a single sample sequenced in a study of shared clonotypes between healthy human individuals. The protocol was immunoSEQ multiplex PCR, while the TCRdb copy is restricted to in-frame clones and leaves out a portion. The sample gives 2 million to 2.5 million clones, 80% to 95% of which show up once; about 0.39% is in the top ten. Material: naive CD4+ T cells from PBMCs. This sample's subset: CD45RA+ positively selected. These receptors originate from a man younger than 35 in good health. Some clones in this sample may be carry-over from other donors' samples.

The genes are TRBV5-5 and TRBJ2-4, with no clear D. This CDR3 spans 15 amino acids. From germline, CDR1 is SGHKS and CDR2 YYEKEE (reference sequence). Trimming shortened V by 1 base and J by 1 base, and 9 bases separated the two germline ends. Written as DNA, the CDR3 is TGTGCCAGCAGCTTGCTGGGGTCGGCCAAAAACATTCAGTACTTC. As protein: CASSLLGSAKNIQYF.

Notes on this clone: Sequence at one end of the junction differs from germline and may be a read error. The V call is TRBV6-5, the J call TRBJ2-1; D is uncertain. This CDR3 region has 9 residues. Germline V CDR1 and CDR2: MNHEY, SVGAGI. CDR3 DNA: TGTGCCAGCAGCCAACGTGGGCTCTTC. Its protein product is CASSQRGLF.

The rearrangement links TRBV7-6 to TRBJ1-5; D gene unclear. V lost 3 bases to trimming and J lost 11 bases, with 8 bases between them. CDR1 and CDR2 from the germline V gene are SGHVS and FNYEAQ. The CDR3 runs to 11 residues. The CDR3, as DNA: TGTGCCAGCAGCTTGTTCCGGACCCAGCATTTT. Amino acids: CASSLFRTQHF.

J is TRBJ2-1 and V is TRBV29-1; 10 bases fit TRBD2. The trim removed 0 bases at V and 4 bases at J, leaving 6 bases unmatched. Germline CDR1 is SQVTM and CDR2 is ANQGSEA. This CDR3 region has 16 residues. CDR3 sequence (DNA): TGCAGCGTTGAAGATCCTGAGCGGGGGGGGTACAATGAGCAGTTCTTC. It encodes CSVEDPERGGYNEQFF.

This clone occurred once. The rearrangement links TRBV7-2 to TRBJ1-2; D might be TRBD1 (6 bases). The V and J ends lost 2 bases and 0 bases respectively, with 22 bases between them. Germline V gives CDR1 SGHTA, CDR2 FQGNSA. The CDR3 has 19 residues. The CDR3 sequence: CASSLSAGTIRFSNYGYTF. The CDR3 DNA reads as TGTGCCAGCAGCTTATCCGCAGGGACAATCAGGTTCTCTAACTATGGCTACACCTTC. The full variable domain, completed using reference TRBV7-2 and TRBJ1-2, is GAGVSQSPSNKVTEKGKDVELRCDPISGHTALYWYRQSLGQGLEFLIYFQGNSAPDKSGLPSDRFSAERTGGSVSTLTIQRTQQEDSAVYLCASSLSAGTIRFSNYGYTFGSGTRLTVV.

V and J are TRBV27 and TRBJ1-1; TRBD1 is a possible D gene (6 bases). V dropped 7 bases and J dropped 4 bases, with 19 bases sitting between them. In germline, CDR1 is MNHEY, CDR2 SMNVEV (reference sequence). This CDR3 is built from 15 residues. The DNA for the CDR3 is TGTGCCAGCATGGGCAGGGGAGATTTGAGCACTGAAGCTTTCTTT. It yields the protein CASMGRGDLSTEAFF.

J is TRBJ1-3 and V is TRBV7-9; a possible D gene is TRBD1 (5 bases). Per the germline V gene, CDR1 is SEHNR and CDR2 is FQNEAQ (reference sequence). The CDR3 runs 14 residues. V was pared by 2 bases and J by 4 bases, with 9 bases between. CDR3 in amino acids: CASSLSGGGNTIYF. CDR3 coding DNA: TGTGCCAGCAGCTTATCGGGGGGAGGAAACACCATATATTTT.

The rearrangement uses TRBV7-9 and TRBJ2-3; 8 nucleotides match TRBD2. The V and J ends lost 9 bases and 2 bases, in that order; junction bases with no gene match: 13. The germline V gene has CDR1 SEHNR and CDR2 FQNEAQ (reference sequence). This CDR3 is 16 amino acids long. In nucleotides, the CDR3 is TGTGCCAGGGGAAGCGGGGGTTCGAGAGACACAGATACGCAGTATTTT. This gives the protein CARGSGGSRDTDTQYF. Together with reference TRBV7-9 and TRBJ2-3, the CDR3 gives the full variable domain: DTGVSQNPRHKITKRGQNVTFRCDPISEHNRLYWYRQTLGQGPEFLTYFQNEAQLEKSRLLSDRFSAERPKGSFSTLEIQRTEQGDSAMYLCARGSGGSRDTDTQYFGPGTRLTVL.

The chain links TRBV18 to TRBJ2-2, with D perhaps TRBD1 (6 bases). The CDR3 runs 16 residues. Trimming stripped 3 bases from V and 5 bases from J, with 16 bases between. Germline V lookup: CDR1 KGHSH, CDR2 LQKENI. CDR3 sequence reads: CASSPRPRTETGELFF. CDR3 sequence (DNA): TGTGCCAGCTCACCGAGACCCCGGACAGAGACCGGGGAGCTGTTTTTT. The whole variable domain, remainder taken from reference TRBV18 and TRBJ2-2, is NAGVMQNPRHLVRRRGQEARLRCSPMKGHSHVYWYRQLPEEGLKFMVYLQKENIIDESGMPKERFSAEFPKEGPSILRIQQVVRGDSAAYFCASSPRPRTETGELFFGEGSRLTVL.

Points on this clone: The same CDR3 can be traced to other DNA sequences in this sample. This sequence joins TRBV5-1 and TRBJ2-3, with 11 bases matching TRBD2. J gave up 6 bases and V 1 base, and 4 bases lay outside the gene matches. The CDR3 spans 15 residues. Germline V gives CDR1 SGHRS, CDR2 YFSETQ. In nucleotides, the CDR3 is TGCGCCAGCAGCTTGACTAGCGGGAGTTCCGATACGCAGTATTTT. This translates into CASSLTSGSSDTQYF.

As regards this clone: Other nucleotide sequences in the sample specify the same CDR3. This chain joins TRBV7-3 and TRBJ2-5; D is unresolved. Trimming stripped 1 base from V and 2 bases from J, with 5 bases between. The CDR3 totals 13 residues. In germline, CDR1 is SGHTA, CDR2 FQGTGA. CDR3 sequence reads: CASSLNTQETQYF. The CDR3 DNA follows: TGTGCCAGCAGCTTAAACACTCAAGAGACCCAGTACTTC.

The chain carries TRBV2 and TRBJ2-5, with a possible D match to TRBD1 (6 bases). The V gene lost 8 bases and the J gene lost 3 bases, with 13 bases spanning the gap. This CDR3 contains 13 residues. From germline, CDR1 is SNHLY and CDR2 FYNNEI. The chain's CDR3 is CASSRGLKETQYF. CDR3 nucleotide sequence: TGTGCCAGCTCCAGGGGCCTCAAAGAGACCCAGTACTTC. The full variable domain, its missing parts supplied by reference TRBV2 and TRBJ2-5, is EPEVTQTPSHQVTQMGQEVILRCVPISNHLYFYWYRQILGQKVEFLVSFYNNEISEKSEIFDDQFSVERPDGSNFTLKIRSTKLEDSAMYFCASSRGLKETQYFGPGTRLLVL.

The chain carries TRBV6-1 and TRBJ2-7; D may match TRBD1 or TRBD2 (5 bases each). Trimming took off 3 bases at V and 1 base at J, with 16 bases between the two ends. Germline values: CDR1 MNHNS, CDR2 SASEGT. The length of the CDR3 is 16 residues. CDR3 DNA sequence: TGTGCCAGCAGTGAGGCCTTCCCTGGGGGTTCCTACGAGCAGTACTTC. Its protein product is CASSEAFPGGSYEQYF.

This clone was counted a single time. The genes are TRBV5-1 and TRBJ1-1; D gene uncertain. The CDR3 totals 15 residues. V was cut by 2 bases and J by 2 bases, with 13 bases left in between. CDR1 SGHRS and CDR2 YFSETQ come from the germline V gene. The DNA of the CDR3 is TGCGCCAGCAGCTTAAGTTTTAGGGTCAACACTGAAGCTTTCTTT. It is translated as CASSLSFRVNTEAFF.

The chain is built from TRBV5-1 and TRBJ2-7; 12 nucleotides match TRBD2. J lost 6 bases, V lost 0 bases, and 13 bases had no gene match. The CDR3 has 18 residues. CDR1 and CDR2 from the germline V gene are SGHRS and YFSETQ. The CDR3: CASSLEPKLAGGRGEQYF. The CDR3 bases are TGCGCCAGCAGCTTGGAGCCCAAACTAGCGGGAGGTCGGGGCGAGCAGTACTTC.

The rearrangement uses TRBV6-1 and TRBJ2-5; a weak D match, TRBD2 (6 bases). The germline V gene has CDR1 MNHNS and CDR2 SASEGT. This CDR3 contains 13 residues. Trimming left V 4 bases short and J 2 bases short, with 8 bases between. In nucleotides, the CDR3 is TGTGCCAGCAGTGGGGACTCTCAAGAGACCCAGTACTTC. Translating it yields CASSGDSQETQYF.

This clone appeared a single time. The chain joins TRBV2 to TRBJ1-1; D perhaps matches TRBD1 (5 bases). CDR3 length: 13 amino acids. V lost 8 bases to trimming and J lost 3 bases, with 13 bases between them. The V gene's germline CDR1 is SNHLY and CDR2 FYNNEI. The CDR3 loop is CASVRVFDTEAFF. The CDR3 coding sequence is TGTGCCAGCGTCAGGGTTTTCGACACTGAAGCTTTCTTT.

The rearrangement uses TRBV9 and TRBJ1-2; 7 bases align to TRBD1. The CDR3 is 11 amino acids. V trimming: 8 bases; J trimming: 8 bases; junction bases outside the gene matches: 6. The germline gives CDR1 SGDLS, CDR2 YYNGEE. The CDR3: CASSTGYGYTF. The CDR3 region has the DNA TGTGCCAGTTCGACAGGGTACGGCTACACCTTC.

The chain uses TRBV11-2 and TRBJ2-5; TRBD1 matches at 8 bases. The trim removed 5 bases at V and 5 bases at J, leaving 7 bases unmatched. This CDR3 region has 14 residues. Germline CDR1 SGHAT, CDR2 FQNNGV. The chain's CDR3 is CASSQRTGGETQYF. The CDR3 coding sequence is TGTGCCAGCAGCCAAAGAACAGGGGGGGAGACCCAGTACTTC.

This clone has more than one count but fewer than ten. The chain recombines TRBV18 with TRBJ1-2, with D maybe TRBD1 (5 bases). V lost 3 bases to trimming and J lost 8 bases, with 16 bases between them. Germline CDR1 is KGHSH and CDR2 is LQKENI. The CDR3 loop spans 14 amino acids. The CDR3 spells CASSPMGEEKGYTF. In DNA form, the CDR3 reads TGTGCCAGCTCACCGATGGGGGAAGAGAAAGGCTACACCTTC.